The 8 T cell receptor beta chains reported below all come from one sample, sequenced in a study of blood T cell repertoires in COVID-19 (dated by TCRdb to about 2020). To prepare the library, the immunoSEQ multiplex PCR assay was applied. Not all clones reach the TCRdb copy of this immuneACCESS table, which keeps in-frame sequences only. Checked studies attribute under half of the gap to unresolved V genes and leave the rest unexplained. The sample yields 30,000 to 40,000 clones; around 70% were counted once. The top ten clonotypes cover roughly 10% of the sample. Sequencing was done on a sample of peripheral blood. These receptors were obtained from a man aged 70 or older with COVID-19, enrolled during active disease.

The CDR3 coding sequence is TGTGCCAGCAGGTCACAGGGAGGGAGCGAAAAACTGTTTTTT. Protein product: CASRSQGGSEKLFF. This chain joins TRBV28 and TRBJ1-4, with D perhaps TRBD1 (6 bases). V lost 6 bases and J 8 bases, leaving 16 bases between the germline ends. Germline CDR1 is MDHEN and CDR2 is SYDVKM. CDR3 length: 14 residues.

This clone was observed many times. The V and J genes are TRBV2 and TRBJ1-1; possibly TRBD1 for D (5 bases). Germline CDR1 SNHLY, CDR2 FYNNEI. Trimming shortened V by 3 bases and J by 7 bases, and 12 bases separated the two germline ends. The CDR3 loop spans 13 amino acids. CDR3 amino acids: CASSDGGQFEAFF. The CDR3 DNA reads as TGTGCCAGCAGTGACGGGGGTCAATTTGAAGCTTTCTTT.

This chain connects TRBV28 to TRBJ1-4; D possibly corresponds to TRBD1 (6 bases). This CDR3 has 15 amino acids. V was cut by 8 bases and J by 5 bases, with 18 bases left in between. CDR1 is MDHEN, CDR2 SYDVKM, per germline. The CDR3 DNA is TGTGCCAGCGCAATAAGGGGGAATGCCAATGAAAAACTGTTTTTT. Residues: CASAIRGNANEKLFF. Based on the CDR3 plus reference TRBV28 and TRBJ1-4, the full variable domain is DVKVTQSSRYLVKRTGEKVFLECVQDMDHENMFWYRQDPGLGLRLIYFSYDVKMKEKGDIPEGYSVSREKKERFSLILESASTNQTSMYLCASAIRGNANEKLFFGSGTQLSVL.

This clone was detected ten times or more. The chain recombines TRBV28 with TRBJ1-5, with D unresolved. Trimming stripped 7 bases from V and 5 bases from J, with 15 bases between. The CDR3 is 14 amino acids. Per the germline V gene, CDR1 is MDHEN and CDR2 is SYDVKM. Here the CDR3 reads CASMGGGRDQPQHF. The CDR3 nucleotides are TGTGCCAGCATGGGCGGAGGGAGGGATCAGCCCCAGCATTTT. Full variable domain (remainder filled in from reference TRBV28 and TRBJ1-5): DVKVTQSSRYLVKRTGEKVFLECVQDMDHENMFWYRQDPGLGLRLIYFSYDVKMKEKGDIPEGYSVSREKKERFSLILESASTNQTSMYLCASMGGGRDQPQHFGDGTRLSIL.

This clone was seen more than once but under ten times. This rearrangement joins TRBV3-1 (or the pseudogene TRBV3-2) to TRBJ2-1; 7 nucleotides align to TRBD2. CDR3 size: 12 residues. The germline V gene encodes CDR1 LGHDT and CDR2 YNNKEL (reference sequence). V lost 1 base, J lost 15 bases, and 6 bases stayed unmatched. The CDR3 spells CASSQAGGFPFF. The CDR3 bases are TGTGCCAGCAGCCAAGCGGGGGGTTTTCCGTTCTTC.

V gene TRBV4-3 combines with J gene TRBJ2-1; D is possibly TRBD2 (7 bases). The CDR3 sequence is 15 residues long. CDR1 and CDR2 (germline): LGHNA, YSLEER. The V end lost 1 base, the J end lost 7 bases, and 14 bases lay between the germline ends. The CDR3 here is CASSQGGGGGNEQFF. CDR3 in DNA: TGCGCCAGCAGCCAAGGAGGGGGGGGAGGTAATGAGCAGTTCTTC.

The chain carries TRBV10-3 and TRBJ1-2, with 9 nucleotides matching TRBD1. V trimming: 4 bases; J trimming: 5 bases; junction bases outside the gene matches: 5. The germline V gene has CDR1 ENHRY and CDR2 SYGVKD. This CDR3 is built from 14 residues. The CDR3 coding sequence is TGTGCCATCAGTGCGGGACAGGGTCGATATGGCTACACCTTC. This encodes CAISAGQGRYGYTF.

A few counts support this clone. The rearrangement joins TRBV18 to TRBJ1-2, with D hard to call. CDR1 and CDR2 (germline): KGHSH, LQKENI. The CDR3 totals 14 residues. Deletions cut 0 bases from V and 5 bases from J, with 10 bases between. The CDR3 loop is CASSPPQVEYGYTF. In nucleotides, the CDR3 is TGTGCCAGCTCACCACCGCAGGTAGAATATGGCTACACCTTC.